This T cell receptor beta chain was sequenced for a study of technical replicates of blood from a handful of donors. CDR3 length: 18 residues. Germline V lookup: CDR1 MNHEY, CDR2 SMNVEV (reference sequence). V was shortened by 1 base and J by 6 bases, with 22 bases between the two germline ends. Assay: immunoSEQ multiplex PCR; the TCRdb copy retains only in-frame clones and omits some. The sample lists about 83,000 clones, 92% occurring once. This clonotype was obtained from a human donor in good health. The specimen sequenced was T cells isolated from PBMCs. The chain carries TRBV27 and TRBJ2-4; D possibly corresponds to TRBD1 (6 bases). Here the CDR3 reads CASSLWPQSAGVRNIQYF. The CDR3 DNA follows: TGTGCCAGCAGTTTATGGCCCCAGAGTGCAGGGGTTAGAAACATTCAGTACTTC.